These T cell receptor beta chains were read from a single sample in a study of blood T cell repertoires in COVID-19. TCRdb's copy holds only in-frame clones and misses some; the assay was immunoSEQ multiplex PCR. Altogether fewer than 200,000 clones are present, about 85% being singletons, with the ten largest covering approximately 1.2%. The sequenced sample consisted of peripheral blood. The receptors stem from a man aged 55 to 69 who had recovered from COVID-19. Each CDR3 is given with its conserved first and last residue. Each record gives: V gene, J gene, D gene, clone size, CDR3 protein, CDR3 DNA. A D gene is named only where the DNA matches it firmly. Part of the rows lack a size; the others show once, few, many or a class for expanded clones.

TRBV19,TRBJ1-6,TRBD1,few,CASSIAEDRVNSPLHF,TGTGCCAGTAGTATCGCCGAGGACAGGGTAAATTCACCCCTCCACTTT
TRBV7-6,TRBJ2-2,TRBD2,-,CASSPNSGGFGELFF,TGTGCCAGCAGCCCTAATAGCGGGGGGTTCGGGGAGCTGTTTTTT
TRBV19,TRBJ1-1,-,-,CASKEDYGVHTEAFF,TGTGCCAGTAAAGAGGATTACGGGGTACACACTGAAGCTTTCTTT
TRBV2,TRBJ1-5,TRBD1,-,CASSDDRGNQPQHF,TGTGCCAGCAGTGACGACAGGGGTAATCAGCCCCAGCATTTT
TRBV19,TRBJ1-3,-,-,CASTPSGGNSGNTIYF,TGTGCCAGTACCCCATCGGGGGGGAACTCTGGAAACACCATATATTTT
TRBV9,TRBJ2-2,-,-,CASSVAGGGELFF,TGTGCCAGCAGCGTAGCCGGGGGCGGGGAGCTGTTTTTT
TRBV19,TRBJ2-5,TRBD1,-,CASSINRGETQYF,TGTGCCAGTAGTATAAACAGGGGAGAGACCCAGTACTTC
TRBV9,TRBJ1-6,-,-,CASSPFGRADSPLHF,TGTGCCAGCAGCCCTTTTGGGAGGGCGGATTCACCCCTCCACTTT
TRBV12-3/TRBV12-4,TRBJ2-5,TRBD2,-,CASSSGAGGTQYF,TGTGCCAGCAGTAGCGGGGCCGGAGGGACCCAGTACTTC
TRBV7-6,TRBJ1-1,TRBD1,-,CASSMMTGGGTEAFF,TGTGCCAGCAGCATGATGACAGGGGGGGGCACTGAAGCTTTCTTT
TRBV5-4,TRBJ1-2,TRBD1,-,CASSLETGDGYTF,TGTGCCAGCAGCTTGGAGACAGGGGATGGCTACACCTTC
TRBV7-3,TRBJ1-6,TRBD1,-,CASSSTGGVRSPLHF,TGTGCCAGCAGCTCCACAGGGGGCGTTCGTTCACCCCTCCACTTT
TRBV2,TRBJ2-3,TRBD2,-,CASRGGVTDTQYF,TGTGCCAGTCGGGGGGGCGTAACAGATACGCAGTATTTT
TRBV19,TRBJ1-5,-,-,CASSTYELDSSNQPQHF,TGTGCCAGTAGCACGTATGAGTTGGACAGCAGCAATCAGCCCCAGCATTTT
TRBV19,TRBJ1-5,TRBD1,-,CASSNPYRGEQPQHF,TGTGCCAGTAGTAACCCCTACAGGGGAGAGCAGCCCCAGCATTTT
TRBV5-4,TRBJ2-2,-,few,CASSLTASNTGELFF,TGTGCCAGCAGCTTGACTGCTTCGAACACCGGGGAGCTGTTTTTT
TRBV5-8,TRBJ1-1,TRBD1,-,CASSPRTGSTEAFF,TGTGCCAGCAGCCCGAGGACAGGGAGCACTGAAGCTTTCTTT
TRBV10-3,TRBJ2-7,TRBD2,-,CATALAGTNEQYF,TGTGCCACGGCGCTAGCGGGAACGAACGAGCAGTACTTC
TRBV6-5,TRBJ1-5,TRBD1,-,CASSRDRGEQPQHF,TGTGCCAGCAGTCGGGACAGGGGGGAACAGCCCCAGCATTTT
TRBV7-8,TRBJ1-5,-,-,CASSFSAWQPQHF,TGTGCCAGCAGCTTTAGCGCGTGGCAGCCCCAGCATTTT
TRBV27,TRBJ2-1,TRBD1,-,CANGKGAINSYNEQFF,TGTGCCAACGGAAAGGGGGCGATAAACTCCTACAATGAGCAGTTCTTC
TRBV27,TRBJ2-3,TRBD1,-,CASSPHGDRSTDTQYF,TGTGCCAGCAGTCCTCACGGGGACAGGAGTACAGATACGCAGTATTTT
TRBV24-1,TRBJ2-5,TRBD2,-,CATSEAGGEAETQYF,TGTGCCACCAGTGAGGCTGGGGGGGAGGCGGAGACCCAGTACTTC
TRBV3-1/TRBV3-2,TRBJ2-2,TRBD1,-,CASSQEGRGHTGELFF,TGTGCCAGCAGCCAAGAAGGCAGGGGGCACACCGGGGAGCTGTTTTTT
TRBV5-4,TRBJ1-1,-,-,CASSVGTSAVNTEAFF,TGTGCCAGCAGCGTGGGGACTTCGGCCGTGAACACTGAAGCTTTCTTT
TRBV5-1,TRBJ1-5,TRBD1,-,CASSLEGGDQPQHF,TGCGCCAGCAGCTTGGAAGGGGGCGATCAGCCCCAGCATTTT
TRBV18,TRBJ1-1,-,-,CASSPSRGDTEAFF,TGTGCCAGCTCACCAAGCAGGGGAGACACTGAAGCTTTCTTT
TRBV2,TRBJ2-7,TRBD1,-,CASSGGTGARSYEQYF,TGTGCCAGCAGTGGAGGGACAGGGGCCCGGTCCTACGAGCAGTACTTC
TRBV7-4,TRBJ2-3,-,once,CASSLTGCSTDTQYF,TGTGCCAGCAGCTTAACAGGATGTAGCACAGATACGCAGTATTTT
TRBV2,TRBJ2-5,TRBD2,once,CASSERGGSETQYF,TGTGCCAGCAGTGAACGCGGGGGTTCTGAGACCCAGTACTTC
TRBV9,TRBJ2-3,-,once,CASSVVGLASTDTQYF,TGTGCCAGCAGCGTAGTTGGTCTAGCGAGCACAGATACGCAGTATTTT
TRBV19,TRBJ1-1,-,-,CASSIRGSRMNTEAFF,TGTGCCAGTAGTATCCGGGGTTCTCGGATGAACACTGAAGCTTTCTTT
TRBV6-1,TRBJ1-5,-,few,CASSEEGGSNQPQHF,TGTGCCAGCAGTGAAGAGGGAGGGAGCAATCAGCCCCAGCATTTT
TRBV3-1/TRBV3-2,TRBJ2-7,TRBD1,-,CASSQGAGTGDYEQYF,TGTGCCAGCAGCCAGGGCGCCGGGACAGGGGACTACGAGCAGTACTTC
TRBV3-1/TRBV3-2,TRBJ2-3,TRBD1,once,CASSHTGTGRTDTQYF,TGTGCCAGCAGCCACACGGGGACAGGGCGCACAGATACGCAGTATTTT
TRBV7-3,TRBJ2-7,-,-,CASSKWWTGPYEQYF,TGTGCCAGCAGCAAATGGTGGACTGGTCCCTACGAGCAGTACTTC
TRBV7-2,TRBJ1-2,TRBD1,-,CASSKQGNYGYTF,TGTGCCAGCAGCAAACAGGGGAACTATGGCTACACCTTC
TRBV12-5,TRBJ1-1,-,-,CASGNNTEAFFGQGTRLRDTEAFF,-
TRBV19,TRBJ1-6,-,-,CASSYVTDGNSPLHF,TGTGCCAGTAGTTATGTGACAGACGGTAATTCACCCCTCCACTTT
TRBV14,TRBJ1-1,-,few,CASSQDTGGGEAFF,TGTGCCAGCAGCCAAGATACAGGCGGGGGTGAAGCTTTCTTT
TRBV5-6,TRBJ2-2,-,-,CASSPGIPNTGELFF,TGTGCCAGCAGCCCCGGGATTCCTAACACCGGGGAGCTGTTTTTT
TRBV3-1/TRBV3-2,TRBJ1-3,-,-,CASSPFGNTIYF,TGTGCCAGCAGCCCTTTCGGAAACACCATATATTTT
TRBV15,TRBJ2-5,TRBD2,-,CATSRDSTGGETQYF,TGTGCCACCAGCAGAGATAGTACGGGGGGGGAGACCCAGTACTTC
TRBV7-2,TRBJ2-3,TRBD2,-,CATVSGTSGFTDTQYF,TGTGCCACCGTTAGTGGGACTAGCGGGTTCACAGATACGCAGTATTTT
TRBV18,TRBJ1-3,-,-,CASSPLGGANGNTIYF,TGTGCCAGCTCACCCCTAGGAGGGGCAAATGGAAACACCATATATTTT
TRBV5-6,TRBJ2-1,TRBD1,-,CASSLDRGIIYNEQFF,TGTGCCAGCAGCTTGGACAGGGGAATTATATACAATGAGCAGTTCTTC
TRBV10-3,TRBJ2-7,TRBD2,-,CAISRGGYEQYF,TGTGCCATTTCGCGGGGGGGCTACGAGCAGTACTTC
TRBV5-1,TRBJ2-1,TRBD2,-,CASSPTSGGFGSYNEQFF,TGCGCCAGCAGCCCTACTAGCGGGGGCTTTGGGTCCTACAATGAGCAGTTCTTC
TRBV19,TRBJ1-5,-,-,CASSISERGSNQPQHF,TGTGCCAGTAGTATTTCCGAGCGGGGGAGCAATCAGCCCCAGCATTTT
TRBV5-6,TRBJ1-1,-,-,CASSLYGGAAFF,TGTGCCAGCAGCTTGTACGGGGGGGCAGCTTTCTTT
TRBV6-6,TRBJ2-3,-,-,CASSYFPGTSTDTQYF,TGTGCCAGCAGTTACTTTCCCGGGACTAGCACAGATACGCAGTATTTT
TRBV15,TRBJ2-7,-,-,CATSRVPPGLRGEQYF,TGTGCCACCAGCAGAGTCCCTCCAGGGCTGAGAGGCGAGCAGTACTTC
TRBV6-5,TRBJ1-6,TRBD1,-,CASTPQGQGNSPLHF,TGTGCCAGCACCCCCCAGGGACAGGGTAATTCACCCCTCCACTTT
TRBV5-6,TRBJ1-1,-,-,CASSIIDRKTEAFF,TGTGCCAGCAGCATTATCGACAGAAAGACTGAAGCTTTCTTT
TRBV6-2/TRBV6-3,TRBJ2-3,-,-,CASSQGAKGVTDTQYF,TGTGCCAGCAGTCAAGGGGCGAAAGGGGTCACAGATACGCAGTATTTT
TRBV18,TRBJ1-3,TRBD1,-,CASSQPDRVSGNTIYF,TGTGCCAGCTCACAGCCGGACAGGGTCTCTGGAAACACCATATATTTT
TRBV2,TRBJ1-1,-,-,CASSEDSLNTEAFF,TGTGCCAGCAGTGAAGACAGCCTGAACACTGAAGCTTTCTTT
TRBV24-1,TRBJ2-1,-,-,CATSDYQGSGEQFF,TGTGCCACCAGTGATTACCAGGGGTCTGGTGAGCAGTTCTTC
TRBV5-4,TRBJ1-2,-,-,CASSLGGYDYGYTF,TGTGCCAGCAGCTTGGGAGGGTATGACTATGGCTACACCTTC
TRBV19,TRBJ2-2,-,-,CASRWLGGDTGELFF,TGTGCCAGTAGATGGCTCGGCGGGGACACCGGGGAGCTGTTTTTT